These 9 T cell receptor beta chains originate from one sample sequenced in a study of blood T cell repertoires in COVID-19. Using immunoSEQ multiplex PCR, the repertoire was profiled, and TCRdb retains in-frame clones only, with some absent. The table includes about 14,000 clones, around four fifths detected once. Sequencing input: peripheral blood. The origin of the receptors is a woman aged 80 or older with acute or convalescent COVID-19.

The J gene is TRBJ2-1, the V gene TRBV29-1; TRBD2 agrees at 12 bases. The CDR3 contains 14 residues. CDR1 is SQVTM and CDR2 is ANQGSEA in the germline V gene. This CDR3 is CRAGLAGRYNEQFF. CDR3 in DNA: TGCAGGGCCGGACTAGCGGGGAGATACAATGAGCAGTTCTTC.

The chain links TRBV23-1 to TRBJ2-1; D is possibly TRBD1 (5 bases). TRBV23-1 is flagged as an ORF with uncertain function. Trimming took off 4 bases at V and 6 bases at J, with 22 bases between the two ends. The CDR3 contains 17 residues. DNA for the CDR3: TGCGCCAGCAGTCGCCCCGAGGACACCAGAGAATCCAATGAGCAGTTCTTC. Its protein product is CASSRPEDTRESNEQFF.

The rearrangement links TRBV12-3 or TRBV12-4 to TRBJ1-2; TRBD1 is a possible D gene (6 bases). The germline V and J ends were trimmed by 6 bases and 8 bases, with 16 bases remaining between them. CDR3 length: 13 residues. The CDR3: CASSPTGSVGYTF. The DNA of the CDR3 is TGTGCCAGCAGCCCTACAGGGAGTGTAGGCTACACCTTC.

This sequence joins TRBV10-3 and TRBJ1-1; perhaps TRBD1 as D (5 bases). Per the germline V gene, CDR1 is ENHRY and CDR2 is SYGVKD. The CDR3 is 14 amino acids. V was shortened by 2 bases and J by 4 bases, with 11 bases between the two germline ends. The DNA of the CDR3 is TGTGCCATCAGTGAGCTCCAGGGAGGCACTGAAGCTTTCTTT. This translates into CAISELQGGTEAFF.

This chain joins TRBV10-2 and TRBJ1-1; D remains unclear. Per germline, CDR1 WSHSY and CDR2 SAAADI. The CDR3 contains 13 residues. The V gene lost 10 bases and the J gene lost 1 base, with 13 bases spanning the gap. Here the CDR3 reads CAITEGGNTEAFF. DNA of the CDR3: TGCGCCATCACAGAGGGCGGGAACACTGAAGCTTTCTTT.

The genes are TRBV18 and TRBJ2-7, with 9 bases that match TRBD1. After removal of 2 bases from V and 5 bases from J, the junction contained 7 bases not matched to a gene. The germline gives CDR1 KGHSH, CDR2 LQKENI. The CDR3 is 15 amino acids. CDR3 sequence (DNA): TGTGCCAGCTCACCATTGGGGACAGGGAGCCACGAGCAGTACTTC. Translated: CASSPLGTGSHEQYF.

The V and J genes are TRBV7-9 and TRBJ1-3; 8 positions agree with TRBD1. V lost 5 bases, J lost 2 bases, and 5 bases stayed unmatched. CDR3 size: 15 residues. Germline lookup yields CDR1 SEHNR and CDR2 FQNEAQ (reference sequence). The CDR3 spells CASSTHRGTGNTIYF. The CDR3 DNA reads as TGTGCCAGCAGCACGCACAGGGGGACTGGAAACACCATATATTTT.

This chain links TRBV7-2 with TRBJ2-7; tentative D call: TRBD1 (6 bases). In germline, CDR1 is SGHTA, CDR2 FQGNSA. The CDR3 covers 14 residues. Deletions cut 5 bases from V and 4 bases from J, with 15 bases between. As DNA, the CDR3 is TGTGCCAGCAGCCTTGGCCCAGGGGCATACGAGCAGTACTTC. Translated, it gives CASSLGPGAYEQYF.

Only a few counts were recorded for this clone. The chain couples TRBV15 to TRBJ1-5; possibly TRBD1 for D (5 bases). The V gene's germline CDR1 is LNHNV and CDR2 YYDKDF (reference sequence). CDR3 length: 13 residues. Trimming took off 5 bases at V and 3 bases at J, with 8 bases between the two ends. The CDR3 DNA is TGTGCCACCAGCCCGACAGACAATCAGCCCCAGCATTTT. Protein: CATSPTDNQPQHF. The full variable domain, rest sourced from reference TRBV15 and TRBJ1-5, is DAMVIQNPRYQVTQFGKPVTLSCSQTLNHNVMYWYQQKSSQAPKLLFHYYDKDFNNEADTPDNFQSRRPNTSFCFLDIRSPGLGDTAMYLCATSPTDNQPQHFGDGTRLSIL.